The rows below give T cell receptor beta chains drawn from one sample of a study of blood T cell repertoires in COVID-19. This table comes from immunoSEQ multiplex PCR, and its TCRdb copy is limited to in-frame clones, with some not included. This table has around 700,000 clones, 70% to 90% appearing once. The sample taken for sequencing was peripheral blood. These receptor sequences come from a woman under 30 with acute or convalescent COVID-19. Each CDR3 is given with its conserved first and last residue.

J gene | CDR3 length | V gene | CDR3 protein
TRBJ1-2 | 13 | TRBV27 | CASSMTVNYGYTF
TRBJ1-4 | 15 | TRBV5-1 | CASSLENRVNEKLFF
TRBJ2-7 | 13 | TRBV10-1 | CASLLAGDYEQYF
TRBJ1-2 | 13 | TRBV19 | CASSPSGRAGYTF
TRBJ2-2 | 16 | TRBV10-3 | CAISAKGVQAFGELFF
TRBJ2-7 | 15 | TRBV10-3 | CAISESRDSTYEQYF
TRBJ2-1 | 16 | TRBV9 | CASSVRAASSYNEQFF
TRBJ2-3 | 17 | TRBV4-3 | CASSQDRGQGATDTQYF
TRBJ1-5 | 17 | TRBV19 | CASSSLGDRSRDQPQHF
TRBJ1-1 | 15 | TRBV6-5 | CASSYSRDIVTEAFF
TRBJ2-1 | 16 | TRBV4-1 | CASSQDRLAGAWEQFF